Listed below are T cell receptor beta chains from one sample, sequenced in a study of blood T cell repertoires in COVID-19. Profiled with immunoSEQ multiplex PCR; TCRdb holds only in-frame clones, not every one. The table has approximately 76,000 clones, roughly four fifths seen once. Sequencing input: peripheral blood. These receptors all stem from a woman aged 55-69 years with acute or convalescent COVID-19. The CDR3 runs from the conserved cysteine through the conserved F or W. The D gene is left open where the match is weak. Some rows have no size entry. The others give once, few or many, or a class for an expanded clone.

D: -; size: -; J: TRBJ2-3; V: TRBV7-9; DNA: TGTGCCAGCAGCTTAGCGCAGGGGCCCACGCAGTATTTT; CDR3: CASSLAQGPTQYF
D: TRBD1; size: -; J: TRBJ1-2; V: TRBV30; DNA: TGTGCCTGGACTACGGACAGGGGAGGTAACTATGGCTACACCTTC; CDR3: CAWTTDRGGNYGYTF
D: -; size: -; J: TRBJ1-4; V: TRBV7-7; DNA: TGTGCCAGCAGCCCAGGGCTAGGGAATGAAAAACTGTTTTTT; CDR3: CASSPGLGNEKLFF
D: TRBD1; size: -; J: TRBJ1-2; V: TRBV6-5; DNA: TGTGCCAGCAGTAGGACAGGGAGCTATGGCTACACCTTC; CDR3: CASSRTGSYGYTF
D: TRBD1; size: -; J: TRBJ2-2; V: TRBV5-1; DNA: TGCGCCAGCAGCTTGGGGACAGGGGACACCGGGGAGCTGTTTTTT; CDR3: CASSLGTGDTGELFF
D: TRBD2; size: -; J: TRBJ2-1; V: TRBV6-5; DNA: TGTGCCAGCAGTCCCGCGGGGGGGCCCTACAATGAGCAGTTCTTC; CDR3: CASSPAGGPYNEQFF
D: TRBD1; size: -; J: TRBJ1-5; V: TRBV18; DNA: TGTGCCAGCTCACTCAGACAGGGGTCAGGACAGCCCCAGCATTTT; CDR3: CASSLRQGSGQPQHF
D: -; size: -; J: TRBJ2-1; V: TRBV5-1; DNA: TGCGCCAGCAGCCTCTCCCCCGCTAGGGACATTAACAGTGAGCAGTTCTTC; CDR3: CASSLSPARDINSEQFF
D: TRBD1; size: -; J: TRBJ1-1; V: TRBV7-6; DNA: TGTGCCAGCAGCTTAGTCGCAATTCAGGGGGCGAGGGGGGCTGAAGCTTTCTTT; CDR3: CASSLVAIQGARGAEAFF
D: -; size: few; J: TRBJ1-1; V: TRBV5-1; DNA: TGCGCCAGCAGCGAATCAGGAAGCATGAACACTGAAGCTTTCTTT; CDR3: CASSESGSMNTEAFF
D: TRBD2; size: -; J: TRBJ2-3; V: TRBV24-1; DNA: TGTGCCACCAGTGAAGGCGGGGGAGGAGATACGCAGTATTTT; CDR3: CATSEGGGGDTQYF
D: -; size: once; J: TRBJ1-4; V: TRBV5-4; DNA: TGTGCCAGCAGCTTGGCCAAATCCGGTAATGAAAAACTGTTTTTT; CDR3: CASSLAKSGNEKLFF
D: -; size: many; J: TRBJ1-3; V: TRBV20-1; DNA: TGCAGTGCCCGGGAAGGAAACACCATATATTTT; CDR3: CSAREGNTIYF
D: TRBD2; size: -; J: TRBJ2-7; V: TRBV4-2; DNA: TGTGCCAGCAGCCAAGTAGGGACTAGCGGGGGACAGTACGAGCAGTACTTC; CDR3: CASSQVGTSGGQYEQYF
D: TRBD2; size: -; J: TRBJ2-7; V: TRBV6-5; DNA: TGTGCCAGCAGTTGGAGCGGGGCCTACGAGCAGTACTTC; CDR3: CASSWSGAYEQYF
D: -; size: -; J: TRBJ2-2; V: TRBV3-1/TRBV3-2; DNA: TGTGCCAGCAGCCCGGCCCTAGCGACCGGGGAGCTGTTTTTT; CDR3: CASSPALATGELFF
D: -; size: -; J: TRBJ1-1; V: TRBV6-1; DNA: TGTGCCAGCAGTGAAACTCGGGGAATGAACACTGAAGCTTTCTTT; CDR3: CASSETRGMNTEAFF
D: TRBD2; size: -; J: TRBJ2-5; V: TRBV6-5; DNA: TGTGCCAGCGAGTCTAGCGGGGAGGAGACCCAGTACTTC; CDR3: CASESSGEETQYF
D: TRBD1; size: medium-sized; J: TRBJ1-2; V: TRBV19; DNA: TGTGCCAGTAGTACGGGGGACAGGGGGAAAAGTGGCTACACCTTC; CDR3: CASSTGDRGKSGYTF
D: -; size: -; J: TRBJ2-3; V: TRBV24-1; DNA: TGTGCCACCAGTGTGGGGCTAGGCCTCACAGATACGCAGTATTTT; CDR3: CATSVGLGLTDTQYF
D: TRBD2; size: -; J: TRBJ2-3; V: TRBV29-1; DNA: TGCAGCGTTGAAGATAATGGACAGCGGGGGGGCACAGATACGCAGTATTTT; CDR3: CSVEDNGQRGGTDTQYF
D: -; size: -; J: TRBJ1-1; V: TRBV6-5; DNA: TGTGCCAGCACCCTTGGCGGGGTTGGCACTGAAGCTTTCTTT; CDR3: CASTLGGVGTEAFF
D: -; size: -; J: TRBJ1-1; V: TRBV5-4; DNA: TGTGCCAGCAGCTTCGGCCAGGGGAACACTGAAGCTTTCTTT; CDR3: CASSFGQGNTEAFF
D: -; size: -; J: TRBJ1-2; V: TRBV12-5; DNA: TGTGCTAGTGGTTTGGCCAGGCAGTTAGCTAACTATGGCTACACCTTC; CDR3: CASGLARQLANYGYTF
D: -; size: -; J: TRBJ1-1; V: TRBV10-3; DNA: TGTGCCATCAGCGGAGGACCCGGGACTCCACGGGGCACTGAAGCTTTCTTT; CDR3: CAISGGPGTPRGTEAFF
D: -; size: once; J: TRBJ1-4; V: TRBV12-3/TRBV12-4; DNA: TGTGCCAGCAGTTTCGACGGGGGAAAACTGTTTTTT; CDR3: CASSFDGGKLFF
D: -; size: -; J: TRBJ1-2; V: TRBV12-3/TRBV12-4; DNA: TGTGCCAGCAGTGAACAGGGTTGGTCTGGCTACACCTTC; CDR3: CASSEQGWSGYTF
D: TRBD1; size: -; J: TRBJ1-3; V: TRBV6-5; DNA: TGTGCCAGCAGCACAGGGGCTGGAAACACCATATATTTT; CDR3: CASSTGAGNTIYF
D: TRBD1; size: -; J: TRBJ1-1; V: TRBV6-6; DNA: TGTGCCAGCAGTCAAAGAAAGACAGGGCTTGAGAACACTGAAGCTTTCTTT; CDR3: CASSQRKTGLENTEAFF
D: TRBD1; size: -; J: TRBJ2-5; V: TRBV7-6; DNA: TGTGCCAGCAGCCCCAGGACAGGTCGTATGGAGACCCAGTACTTC; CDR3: CASSPRTGRMETQYF
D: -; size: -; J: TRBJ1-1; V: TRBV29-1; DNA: TGCAGCGTTGTCGTTGGGCCTGAAGCTTTCTTT; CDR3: CSVVVGPEAFF
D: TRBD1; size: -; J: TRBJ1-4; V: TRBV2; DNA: TGTGCCAGCACGTCGGGGACAGGGAATGAAAAACTGTTTTTT; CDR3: CASTSGTGNEKLFF
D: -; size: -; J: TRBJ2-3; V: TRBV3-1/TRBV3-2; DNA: TGTGCCAGCAGCCTCGGACTGTCTAGGACAGATACGCAGTATTTT; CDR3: CASSLGLSRTDTQYF
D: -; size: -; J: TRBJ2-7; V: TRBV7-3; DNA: TGTGCCAGCAGCCCCGGGTCAGAGAACGAGCAGTACTTC; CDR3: CASSPGSENEQYF
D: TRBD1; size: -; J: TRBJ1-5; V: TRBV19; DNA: TGTGCCAGTAGTAAGGGACAGGGGGAAAATCAGCCCCAGCATTTT; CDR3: CASSKGQGENQPQHF
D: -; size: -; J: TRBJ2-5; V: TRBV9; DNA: TGTGCCAGCAGCGTCGGCTTCGGAGCCGGGACCCAGTACTTC; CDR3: CASSVGFGAGTQYF
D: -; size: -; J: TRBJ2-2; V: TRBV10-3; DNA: TGTGCCATCAGTGAAGGAGGTCGGAACACCGGGGAGCTGTTTTTT; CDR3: CAISEGGRNTGELFF
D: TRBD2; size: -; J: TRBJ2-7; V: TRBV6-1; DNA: TGTGCCAGCAGTGTGTATAGCGGGGGAACCTACGAGCAGTACTTC; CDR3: CASSVYSGGTYEQYF
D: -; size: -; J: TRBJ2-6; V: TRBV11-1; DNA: TGTGCCAGCAGCTTAGCAGGCGGAATTAGCTCTGGGGCCAACGTCCTGACTTTC; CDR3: CASSLAGGISSGANVLTF
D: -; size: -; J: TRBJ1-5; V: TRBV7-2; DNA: TGTGCCAGCAGCTTCCCCGGGTCCCAGCCCCAGCATTTT; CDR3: CASSFPGSQPQHF
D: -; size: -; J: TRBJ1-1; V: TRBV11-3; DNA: TGTGCCAGCAGCTTGAAGTGGGGGCCTAAGAACACTGAAGCTTTCTTT; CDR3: CASSLKWGPKNTEAFF
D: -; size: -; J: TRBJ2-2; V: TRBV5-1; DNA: TGCGCCAGCAGCTTGGGACAGGCCGGACCCGGGGAGCTGTTTTTT; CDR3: CASSLGQAGPGELFF
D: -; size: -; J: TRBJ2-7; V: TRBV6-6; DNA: TGTGCCTCCCGCCGAGGGGAGGCCTACGAGCAGTACTTC; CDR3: CASRRGEAYEQYF
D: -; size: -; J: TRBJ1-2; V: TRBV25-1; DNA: TGTGCCAGCAGTGGTACCTCCGGGGGGGGGAATGGCTACACCTTC; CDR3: CASSGTSGGGNGYTF
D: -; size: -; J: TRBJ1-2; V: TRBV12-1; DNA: TGTGCCAGCAGCCAGACACTTCAATTAAACTATGGCTACACCTTC; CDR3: CASSQTLQLNYGYTF
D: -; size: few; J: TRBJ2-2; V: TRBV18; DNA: TGTGCCAGCTCACCACCTATAGGACAGAACACCGGGGAGCTGTTTTTT; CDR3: CASSPPIGQNTGELFF
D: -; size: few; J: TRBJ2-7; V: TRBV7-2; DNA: TGTGCCAGCAGCTTACGGGGCTACGAGCAGTACTTC; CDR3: CASSLRGYEQYF
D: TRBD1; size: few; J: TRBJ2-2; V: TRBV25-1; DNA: TGTGCCAGCAGCGGGACAGGGAACACCGGGGAGCTGTTTTTT; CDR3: CASSGTGNTGELFF
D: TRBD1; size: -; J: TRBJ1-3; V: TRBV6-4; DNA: TGTGCCAGCAGTGGACAGGGAACAGAGTCTGGAAACACCATATATTTT; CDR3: CASSGQGTESGNTIYF
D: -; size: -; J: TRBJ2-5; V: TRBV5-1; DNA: TGCGCCAGCAGCTTGAACGGGGGGCAGTTCGGTGAGACCCAGTACTTC; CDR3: CASSLNGGQFGETQYF
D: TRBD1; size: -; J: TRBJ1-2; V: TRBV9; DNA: TGTGCCAGCAGCGTAGCTGAGGGGGCGTTTAATGGCTACACCTTC; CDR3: CASSVAEGAFNGYTF
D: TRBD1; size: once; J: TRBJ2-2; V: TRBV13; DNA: TGTGCCAGCAGCTTAGGCAGGGGGCTCGGGGAGCTGTTTTTT; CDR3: CASSLGRGLGELFF
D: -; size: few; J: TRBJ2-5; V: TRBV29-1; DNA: TGCAGCGTTGACCGGGACGGAGGGCACCAGTACTTC; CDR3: CSVDRDGGHQYF
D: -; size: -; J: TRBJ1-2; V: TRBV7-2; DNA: TGTGCCAGCAGCTTAGGGGTCCAGGCGATAACTAACTATGGCTACACCTTC; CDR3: CASSLGVQAITNYGYTF